These 12 T cell receptor beta chains were all obtained from the same sample, sequenced in a study of identical twins. TCRdb re-called the 5' RACE reads through MiXCR, storing one row per CDR3 protein. The sample carries some 500,000 distinct CDR3 sequences, 11% to 15% recorded once. These records were also assigned to another study, of yellow fever vaccine responses in identical twins.

Source material: CD4+ T cells sorted from blood. These receptors were collected from a woman aged 18 to 35 in good health.

The chain has TRBV5-6 and TRBJ2-3; TRBD1 aligns across 11 bases. Trimming at V came to 3 bases and at J to 7 bases, leaving 10 bases not matched to a gene. The germline gives CDR1 SGHDT, CDR2 YYEEEE. The CDR3 runs 16 residues. The CDR3 sequence: CASSYAGTGGANTQYF. CDR3 nucleotide sequence: TGTGCCAGCAGCTACGCCGGGACAGGGGGAGCAAATACGCAGTATTTT.

This clonotype was found a few times. The J gene is TRBJ2-5, the V gene TRBV20-1; 7 bases agree with TRBD2. Germline V gene lookup returns CDR1 DFQATT and CDR2 SNEGSKA (reference sequence). The CDR3 consists of 14 residues. V trimming: 1 base; J trimming: 9 bases; junction bases outside the gene matches: 11. The CDR3 sequence is CSARVASGPGAQYF. CDR3 nucleotides: TGCAGTGCTAGAGTGGCTAGCGGCCCGGGGGCCCAGTACTTC.

This clonotype has just a few counts. The chain carries TRBV24-1 and TRBJ1-4; 9 bases match TRBD1. Trimming at V came to 9 bases and at J to 8 bases, leaving 24 bases not matched to a gene. The CDR3 is 19 amino acids. The V gene's germline CDR1 is KGHDR and CDR2 SFDVKD. CDR3 residues: CATREDRKKPGQGFEKLFF. CDR3 DNA sequence: TGTGCCACCCGAGAAGACCGCAAGAAGCCGGGACAGGGTTTCGAAAAACTGTTTTTT.

This clonotype was counted ten times or more. The genes are TRBV12-3 or TRBV12-4 and TRBJ2-3, with TRBD1 matching 11 bases. The CDR3 extends over 16 amino acids. Trimming cost V 2 bases and J 4 bases; bases outside gene matches: 5. For the CDR3, the DNA is TGTGCCAGCAGTTTATGGACAGGGGGCGTCCCAGATACGCAGTATTTT. Its translation: CASSLWTGGVPDTQYF.

The chain carries TRBV20-1 and TRBJ2-2; D could derive from TRBD1 or TRBD2 (5 bases each). This CDR3 spans 14 amino acids. Germline CDR1 is DFQATT and CDR2 is SNEGSKA (reference sequence). The V end lost 4 bases, the J end lost 4 bases, and 13 bases lay between the germline ends. The CDR3 DNA follows: TGCAGTGCTAAGACGGGGCGGAGCACCGGGGAGCTGTTTTTT. Translating gives CSAKTGRSTGELFF.

This clonotype has more than one count but fewer than ten. This chain links TRBV6-1 with TRBJ1-1, with D perhaps TRBD1 (6 bases). The V gene lost 5 bases and the J gene lost 6 bases, with 22 bases spanning the gap. Germline CDR1 reads MNHNS; CDR2 reads SASEGT. This CDR3 is built from 16 residues. CDR3 coding DNA: TGTGCCAGCAGTCGCGAACCGGGACATAATAACCCTGAAGCTTTCTTT. Translated, it gives CASSREPGHNNPEAFF.

The chain uses TRBV20-1 and TRBJ2-3; a weak D match, TRBD1 (6 bases). Trimming stripped 5 bases from V and 2 bases from J, with 14 bases between. Germline V gene lookup returns CDR1 DFQATT and CDR2 SNEGSKA (reference sequence). The CDR3 runs to 14 residues. The CDR3 nucleotides read TGCAGTGCTCAATCCCCAGGGGTCACAGATACGCAGTATTTT. Its protein product is CSAQSPGVTDTQYF.

This clonotype appeared a few times. The V call is TRBV20-1, the J call TRBJ2-7; D remains ambiguous. The CDR3 contains 12 residues. The germline gives CDR1 DFQATT, CDR2 SNEGSKA (reference sequence). The ends were cut back, 2 bases at V and 2 bases at J, with 7 bases in the middle. CDR3 sequence reads: CSARIGPYEQYF. DNA of the CDR3: TGCAGTGCTAGAATTGGGCCCTACGAGCAGTACTTC.

This clonotype has more than one count but fewer than ten. The chain couples TRBV9 to TRBJ1-1; D perhaps matches TRBD1 (5 bases). This CDR3 spans 16 amino acids. The germline V and J ends were trimmed by 0 bases and 0 bases, with 12 bases remaining between them. Per germline, CDR1 SGDLS and CDR2 YYNGEE. The CDR3 DNA reads as TGTGCCAGCAGCGTAGGAGACAGTTATTTGAACACTGAAGCTTTCTTT. It yields the protein CASSVGDSYLNTEAFF.

This clonotype occurred many times. This chain uses TRBV6-1 with TRBJ2-5; 13 bases are shared with TRBD2. J was trimmed by 2 bases and V by 4 bases; bases with no gene match: 4. The germline CDR1 and CDR2 sequences are MNHNS and SASEGT. CDR3 length equals 16 residues. This chain's CDR3 is CASSGLGLAGQETQYF. The CDR3 DNA reads TGTGCCAGCAGTGGTCTGGGACTAGCGGGGCAAGAGACCCAGTACTTC.

The genes are TRBV12-3 or TRBV12-4 and TRBJ2-3; D remains ambiguous. The CDR3 extends over 15 amino acids. Trimming removed 5 bases at V and 4 bases at J, with 16 bases between. CDR3 nucleotides: TGTGCCAGCAGTCTCGACGGGTTGGGGTCAGATACGCAGTATTTT. Protein product: CASSLDGLGSDTQYF.

V and J are TRBV28 and TRBJ2-1, with 9 bases matching TRBD2. The CDR3 is 16 amino acids. The V and J ends lost 7 bases and 7 bases, in that order; junction bases with no gene match: 14. CDR1 and CDR2 (germline): MDHEN, SYDVKM. The DNA for the CDR3 is TGTGCCAGCACCTTAATGGGCGGGGGGGCGAAGAATGAGCAGTTCTTC. Amino acid sequence: CASTLMGGGAKNEQFF.